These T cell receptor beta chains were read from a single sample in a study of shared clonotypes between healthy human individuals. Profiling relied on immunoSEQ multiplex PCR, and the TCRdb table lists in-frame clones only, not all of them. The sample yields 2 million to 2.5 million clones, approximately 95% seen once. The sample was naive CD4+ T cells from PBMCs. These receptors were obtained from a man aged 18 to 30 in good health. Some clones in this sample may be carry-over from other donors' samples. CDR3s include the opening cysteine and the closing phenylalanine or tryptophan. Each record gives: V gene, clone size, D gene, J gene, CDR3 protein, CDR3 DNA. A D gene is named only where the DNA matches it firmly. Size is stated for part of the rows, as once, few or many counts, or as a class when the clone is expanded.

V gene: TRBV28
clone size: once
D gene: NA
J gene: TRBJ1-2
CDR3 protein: CASSLGGAGYGYTF
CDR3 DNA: TGTGCCAGCAGCCTTGGGGGGGCAGGCTATGGCTACACCTTC

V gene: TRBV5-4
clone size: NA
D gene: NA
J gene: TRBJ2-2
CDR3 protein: CASSPDSGELFF
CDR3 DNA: TGTGCCAGCAGCCCCGACTCCGGGGAGCTGTTTTTT

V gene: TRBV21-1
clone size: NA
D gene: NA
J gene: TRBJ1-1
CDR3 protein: CASGWPQGCTEAFF
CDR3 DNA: TGTGCCAGCGGTTGGCCACAAGGTTGCACTGAAGCTTTCTTT

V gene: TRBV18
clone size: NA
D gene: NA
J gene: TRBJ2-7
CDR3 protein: CASSPLGEAAYEQYF
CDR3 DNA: TGTGCCAGCTCACCATTGGGGGAGGCGGCCTACGAGCAGTACTTC

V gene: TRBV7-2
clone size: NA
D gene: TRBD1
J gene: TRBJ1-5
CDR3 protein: CASSPRDRVNQPQHF
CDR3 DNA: TGTGCCAGCAGCCCCCGGGACAGAGTTAATCAGCCCCAGCATTTT

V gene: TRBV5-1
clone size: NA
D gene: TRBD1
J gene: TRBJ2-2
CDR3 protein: CASAGTVNTGELFF
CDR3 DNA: TGCGCCAGCGCCGGGACAGTAAACACCGGGGAGCTGTTTTTT

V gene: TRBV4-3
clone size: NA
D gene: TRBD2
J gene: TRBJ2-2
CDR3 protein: CASSQLAGVSTGELFF
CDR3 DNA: TGCGCCAGCAGCCAACTAGCGGGAGTGTCTACCGGGGAGCTGTTTTTT

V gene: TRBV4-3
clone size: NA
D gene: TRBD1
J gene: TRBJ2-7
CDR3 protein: CASSQEIGTGDYEQYF
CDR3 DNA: TGCGCCAGCAGCCAAGAGATAGGGACAGGGGACTACGAGCAGTACTTC

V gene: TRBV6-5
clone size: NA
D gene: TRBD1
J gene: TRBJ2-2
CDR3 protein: CASSSFGQGTSGELFF
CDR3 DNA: TGTGCCAGCAGTTCGTTTGGACAGGGGACCTCCGGGGAGCTGTTTTTT

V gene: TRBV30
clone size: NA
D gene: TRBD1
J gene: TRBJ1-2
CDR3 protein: CAWTKDREYDGYTF
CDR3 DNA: TGTGCCTGGACCAAGGACAGGGAATATGACGGCTACACCTTC

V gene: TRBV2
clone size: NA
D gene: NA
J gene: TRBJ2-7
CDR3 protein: CASHTVLVEQYF
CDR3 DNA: TGTGCCAGCCACACTGTACTCGTCGAGCAGTACTTC

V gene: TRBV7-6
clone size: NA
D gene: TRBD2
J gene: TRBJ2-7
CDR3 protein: CASSPLPGLGNSYEQYF
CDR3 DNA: TGTGCCAGCAGCCCCTTACCGGGACTAGGGAACTCCTACGAGCAGTACTTC

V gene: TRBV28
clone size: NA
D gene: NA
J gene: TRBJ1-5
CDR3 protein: CATLVGSSNQPQHF
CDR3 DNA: TGTGCCACGCTGGTGGGCAGTAGCAATCAGCCCCAGCATTTT

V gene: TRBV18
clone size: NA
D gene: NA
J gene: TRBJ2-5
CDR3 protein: CASSPRGGFQETQYF
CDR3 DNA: TGTGCCAGCTCACCCAGGGGTGGATTTCAAGAGACCCAGTACTTC

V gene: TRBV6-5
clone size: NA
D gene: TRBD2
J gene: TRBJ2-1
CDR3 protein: CASSYGRGRTYNEQFF
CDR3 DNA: TGTGCCAGCAGTTACGGGCGCGGGAGGACGTACAATGAGCAGTTCTTC

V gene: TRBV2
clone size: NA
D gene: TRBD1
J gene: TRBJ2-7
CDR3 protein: CASSSDRLQYF
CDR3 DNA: TGTGCCAGCAGTTCGGACAGGCTCCAGTACTTC

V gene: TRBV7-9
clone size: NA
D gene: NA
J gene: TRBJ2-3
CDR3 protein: CASSHPMGRESDTQYF
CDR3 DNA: TGTGCCAGCAGCCACCCCATGGGGCGAGAATCAGATACGCAGTATTTT

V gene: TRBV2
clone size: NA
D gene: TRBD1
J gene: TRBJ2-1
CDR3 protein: CASRSDRGNEQFF
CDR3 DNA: TGTGCCAGCAGGTCGGACAGGGGAAATGAGCAGTTCTTC

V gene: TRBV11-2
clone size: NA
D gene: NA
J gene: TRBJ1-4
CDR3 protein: CASSLGLRVANEKLFF
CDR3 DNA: TGTGCCAGCAGCTTAGGTCTACGGGTAGCTAATGAAAAACTGTTTTTT

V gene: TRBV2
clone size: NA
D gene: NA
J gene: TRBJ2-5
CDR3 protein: CASSEVVDGAQYF
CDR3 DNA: TGTGCCAGCAGTGAGGTCGTGGATGGAGCCCAGTACTTC

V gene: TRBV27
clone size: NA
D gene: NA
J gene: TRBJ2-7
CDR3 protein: CASSLSRDTYGEQYF
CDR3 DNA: TGTGCCAGCAGTTTATCGCGGGACACCTACGGCGAGCAGTACTTC

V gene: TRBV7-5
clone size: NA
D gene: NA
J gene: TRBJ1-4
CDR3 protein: CVRSKRTGRWEKLFF
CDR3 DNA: TGTGTCAGAAGCAAAAGGACAGGGCGGTGGGAAAAACTGTTTTTT

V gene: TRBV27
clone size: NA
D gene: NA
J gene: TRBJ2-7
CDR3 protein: CASSLRGPPYEQYF
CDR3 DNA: TGTGCCAGCAGTTTACGGGGGCCGCCCTACGAGCAGTACTTC

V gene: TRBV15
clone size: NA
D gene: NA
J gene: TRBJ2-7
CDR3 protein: CATREGYAPGEQYF
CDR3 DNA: TGTGCCACCAGGGAGGGGTATGCCCCGGGGGAGCAGTACTTC

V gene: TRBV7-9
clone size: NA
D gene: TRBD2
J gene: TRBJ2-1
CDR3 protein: CASSFSGRGSNEQFF
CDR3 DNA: TGTGCCAGCAGCTTTAGCGGGAGGGGAAGCAATGAGCAGTTCTTC

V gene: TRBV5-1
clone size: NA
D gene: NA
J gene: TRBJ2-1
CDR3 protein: CASSLLRESSYNEQFF
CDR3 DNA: TGCGCCAGCAGCTTGCTCCGGGAGTCCTCCTACAATGAGCAGTTCTTC

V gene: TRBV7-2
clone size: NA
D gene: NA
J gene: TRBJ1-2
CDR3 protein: CASSLGQQLDYTF
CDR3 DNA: TGTGCCAGCAGCTTAGGACAACAACTGGACTACACCTTC

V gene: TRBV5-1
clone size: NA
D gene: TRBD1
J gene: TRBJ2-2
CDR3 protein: CASSYRQGTNTGELFF
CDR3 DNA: TGCGCCAGCAGCTACCGACAGGGGACGAACACCGGGGAGCTGTTTTTT

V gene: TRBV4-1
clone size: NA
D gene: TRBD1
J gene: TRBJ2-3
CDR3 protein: CASSQEGQGATDTQYF
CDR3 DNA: TGCGCCAGCAGCCAAGAGGGGCAGGGGGCTACAGATACGCAGTATTTT

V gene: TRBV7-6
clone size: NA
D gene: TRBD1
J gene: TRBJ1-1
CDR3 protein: CASSFLTGRLTEAFF
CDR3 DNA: TGTGCCAGCAGCTTCCTGACAGGGCGATTGACTGAAGCTTTCTTT

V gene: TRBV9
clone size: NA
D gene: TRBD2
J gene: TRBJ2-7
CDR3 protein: CASSVATESSGSGYEQYF
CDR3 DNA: TGTGCCAGCAGCGTAGCTACGGAGAGTAGCGGGAGTGGCTACGAGCAGTACTTC

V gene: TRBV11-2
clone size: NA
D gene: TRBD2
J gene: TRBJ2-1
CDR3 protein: CASSLYFVAGGDYNEQFF
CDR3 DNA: TGTGCCAGCAGCTTATATTTTGTCGCGGGAGGGGACTACAATGAGCAGTTCTTC

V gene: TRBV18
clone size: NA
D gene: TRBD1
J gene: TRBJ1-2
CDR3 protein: CASSWGTAVGYTF
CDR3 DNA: TGTGCCAGCTCATGGGGGACAGCTGTAGGCTACACCTTC

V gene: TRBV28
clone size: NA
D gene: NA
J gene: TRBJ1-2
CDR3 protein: CASSIPGAYVYTF
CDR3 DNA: TGTGCCAGCAGTATCCCGGGCGCATATGTCTACACCTTC

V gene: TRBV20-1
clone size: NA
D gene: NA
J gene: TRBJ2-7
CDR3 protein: CSARLYEQYF
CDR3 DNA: TGCAGTGCTAGACTATACGAGCAGTACTTC

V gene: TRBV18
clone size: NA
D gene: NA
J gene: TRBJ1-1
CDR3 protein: CASSPALEANTEAFF
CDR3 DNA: TGTGCCAGCTCACCAGCGTTAGAGGCGAACACTGAAGCTTTCTTT

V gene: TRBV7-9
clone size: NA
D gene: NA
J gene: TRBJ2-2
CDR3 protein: CASSLAGDTGELFF
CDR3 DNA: TGTGCCAGCAGCTTAGCAGGCGACACCGGGGAGCTGTTTTTT

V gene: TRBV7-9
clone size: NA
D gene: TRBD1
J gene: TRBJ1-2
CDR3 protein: CASSLRDSYGYTF
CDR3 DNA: TGTGCCAGCAGCCTAAGGGACAGCTATGGCTACACCTTC

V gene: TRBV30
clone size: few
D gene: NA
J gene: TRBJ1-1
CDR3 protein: CAGRRQVAEAFF
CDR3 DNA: TGTGCCGGCCGTAGGCAGGTCGCTGAAGCTTTCTTT

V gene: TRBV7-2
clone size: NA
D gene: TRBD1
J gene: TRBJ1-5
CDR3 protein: CASSSTGNGEPQHF
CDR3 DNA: TGTGCCAGCAGCTCGACAGGGAATGGGGAGCCCCAGCATTTT

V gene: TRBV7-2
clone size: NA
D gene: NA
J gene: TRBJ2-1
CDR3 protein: CASSFRDSNEQFF
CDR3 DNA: TGTGCCAGCAGCTTCAGGGACTCCAATGAGCAGTTCTTC

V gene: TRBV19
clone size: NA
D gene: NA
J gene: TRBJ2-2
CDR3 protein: CASSTQDRNTGELFF
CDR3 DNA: TGTGCCAGTAGTACCCAGGACAGGAACACCGGGGAGCTGTTTTTT

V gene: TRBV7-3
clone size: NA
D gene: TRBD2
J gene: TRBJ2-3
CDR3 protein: CASSLGLAGGVTDTQYF
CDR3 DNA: TGTGCCAGCAGTTTAGGACTAGCGGGAGGAGTCACAGATACGCAGTATTTT

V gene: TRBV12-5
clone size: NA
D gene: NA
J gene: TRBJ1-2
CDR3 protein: CASGLVLGRGQDYGYTF
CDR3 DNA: TGTGCTAGTGGTTTGGTACTCGGGCGGGGACAAGACTATGGCTACACCTTC

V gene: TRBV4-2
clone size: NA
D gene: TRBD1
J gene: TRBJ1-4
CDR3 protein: CASSQISGQGIGKLFF
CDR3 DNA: TGTGCCAGCAGCCAAATATCGGGACAGGGGATCGGAAAACTGTTTTTT

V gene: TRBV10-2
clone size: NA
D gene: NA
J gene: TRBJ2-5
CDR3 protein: CASTPQPAAGTQYF
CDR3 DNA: TGCGCCAGCACCCCTCAGCCCGCGGCGGGGACCCAGTACTTC

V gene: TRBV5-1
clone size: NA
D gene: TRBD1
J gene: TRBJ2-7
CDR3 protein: CASRRTGTSYEQYF
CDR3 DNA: TGCGCCAGCAGACGGACAGGGACTTCCTACGAGCAGTACTTC

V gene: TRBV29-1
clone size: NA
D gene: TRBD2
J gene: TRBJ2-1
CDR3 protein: CSVGGLAGGPFFF
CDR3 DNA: TGCAGCGTCGGTGGGCTAGCGGGAGGGCCATTCTTCTTC

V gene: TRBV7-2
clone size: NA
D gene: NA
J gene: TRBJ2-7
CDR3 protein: CASSPGGGRLPYEQYF
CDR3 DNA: TGTGCCAGCAGCCCTGGTGGGGGACGGCTCCCCTACGAGCAGTACTTC

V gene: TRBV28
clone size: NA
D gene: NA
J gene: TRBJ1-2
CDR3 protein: CASSSGITRNYGYTF
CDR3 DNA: TGTGCCAGCAGCTCTGGGATTACTAGGAACTATGGCTACACCTTC

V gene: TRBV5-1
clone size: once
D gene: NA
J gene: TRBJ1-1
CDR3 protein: CASSLLGNTEAFF
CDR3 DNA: TGCGCCAGCAGCTTGCTTGGGAACACTGAAGCTTTCTTT

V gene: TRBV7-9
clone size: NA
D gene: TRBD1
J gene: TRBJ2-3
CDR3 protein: CASSKTGFPDTQYF
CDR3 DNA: TGTGCCAGCAGCAAGACAGGGTTCCCAGATACGCAGTATTTT

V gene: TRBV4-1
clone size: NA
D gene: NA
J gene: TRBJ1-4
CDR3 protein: CASSQRAINEKLFF
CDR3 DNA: TGCGCCAGCAGCCAACGTGCCATTAATGAAAAACTGTTTTTT

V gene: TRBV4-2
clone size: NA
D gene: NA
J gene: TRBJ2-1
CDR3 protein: CASSQVGMGNHNEQFF
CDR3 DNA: TGTGCCAGCAGCCAAGTAGGCATGGGTAACCACAATGAGCAGTTCTTC

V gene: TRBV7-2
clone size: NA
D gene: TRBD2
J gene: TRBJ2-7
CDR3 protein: CASSNGLAGAFEQYF
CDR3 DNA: TGTGCCAGCAGCAACGGACTAGCGGGAGCTTTCGAGCAGTACTTC

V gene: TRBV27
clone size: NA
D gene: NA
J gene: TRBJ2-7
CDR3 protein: CASSVRDNRYEQYF
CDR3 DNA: TGTGCCAGCAGTGTCCGGGACAATCGCTACGAGCAGTACTTC

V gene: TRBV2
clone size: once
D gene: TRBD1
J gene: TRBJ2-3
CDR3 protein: CASSRDRGEDTQYF
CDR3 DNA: TGTGCCAGCAGTCGGGACAGGGGTGAAGATACGCAGTATTTT

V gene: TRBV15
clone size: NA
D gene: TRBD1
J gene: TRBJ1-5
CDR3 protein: CATSTDRANQPQHF
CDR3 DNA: TGTGCCACCAGCACGGACAGGGCGAATCAGCCCCAGCATTTT

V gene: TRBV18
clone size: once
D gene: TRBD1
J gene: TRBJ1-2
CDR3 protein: CASSPLVTGDGYTF
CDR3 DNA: TGTGCCAGCTCACCACTCGTTACAGGGGATGGCTACACCTTC